This section outlines one T cell receptor beta chain sequence together with its context. Germline-derived CDR1 and CDR2 are SGHRS and YFSETQ. Between the trimmed V and J ends, which lost 0 bases and 6 bases, there was a span of 12 bases. CDR3 length equals 15 residues. Individual cDNA molecules (in the library) carried attached unique molecular identifiers. TCRdb fed the 5' RACE reads into MiXCR, producing one record per CDR3 protein. The data hold 100,000 to 120,000 distinct CDR3 sequences, with more than 15% observed a single time. This specimen comes from a study of human T cells and chemical hapten exposure. Someone pulled total RNA out of unfractionated whole blood.

This TCR was recovered from a human donor in good health. V is TRBV5-1 and J is TRBJ1-4, with D uncertain. The CDR3 sequence: CASSLARGYDEKLFF. The CDR3 DNA follows: TGCGCCAGCAGCTTGGCACGAGGGTACGATGAAAAACTGTTTTTT.